Shown below are 12 T cell receptor beta chains from a single sample sequenced in a study of control samples from healthy donors and cancer patients. The table came from immunoSEQ multiplex PCR; TCRdb's copy has only in-frame clones and leaves some out. The sample has approximately 80,000 clones, roughly 88% seen once. The material sequenced was blood. The receptor source for this set is a woman in her 50s in good health.

This clone is a singleton in its sample. This chain links TRBV7-2 with TRBJ1-2; D uncertain. This CDR3 has 13 amino acids. Trimming pared 1 base from V and 4 bases from J, leaving 7 bases between. Germline assignment: CDR1 SGHTA and CDR2 FQGNSA. The CDR3 here is CASSLERVYGYTF. The CDR3 DNA is TGTGCCAGCAGCTTAGAGAGGGTCTATGGCTACACCTTC.

The chain has TRBV19 and TRBJ2-2, with TRBD1 identical over 11 bases. CDR3 length: 15 residues. Germline CDR1 reads LNHDA; CDR2 reads SQIVND (reference sequence). V was pared by 6 bases and J by 6 bases, with 6 bases of the junction left unmatched. The CDR3 sequence is CASRGDRGFSGELFF. The CDR3 bases are TGTGCCAGTAGGGGGGACAGGGGGTTTTCCGGGGAGCTGTTTTTT.

The chain employs TRBV7-6 and TRBJ2-3; the D gene could be TRBD1 or TRBD2 (6 bases each). This CDR3 is built from 15 residues. Germline values: CDR1 SGHVS, CDR2 FNYEAQ. The germline V and J ends were trimmed by 1 base and 4 bases, with 12 bases remaining between them. CDR3 protein: CASSLDGGSADTQYF. CDR3 coding DNA: TGTGCCAGCAGCTTAGACGGGGGCTCTGCAGATACGCAGTATTTT.

Here the CDR3 DNA reads TGTGCCAGCACCGGACTATACACAGATACGCAGTATTTT. It yields the protein CASTGLYTDTQYF. The chain joins TRBV6-5 to TRBJ2-3; a possible D gene is TRBD2 (6 bases). Germline CDR1 and CDR2: MNHEY and SVGAGI. V lost 7 bases and J lost 2, with 10 bases in between. The CDR3 has 13 amino acids.

V and J are TRBV19 and TRBJ2-2; 9 nucleotides agree with TRBD2. J was trimmed by 1 base and V by 5 bases; bases with no gene match: 8. The CDR3 spans 17 residues. From germline, CDR1 is LNHDA and CDR2 SQIVND (reference sequence). The CDR3 DNA is TGTGCCAGTAGTTCTAAGGTAGCGGGGGAGAACACCGGGGAGCTGTTTTTT. Protein product: CASSSKVAGENTGELFF.

The chain joins TRBV18 to TRBJ2-1; 8 positions match TRBD1. The V gene end was trimmed by 3 bases and the J gene end by 8 bases; junction bases not matched to a gene: 9. Germline V lookup: CDR1 KGHSH, CDR2 LQKENI. The CDR3 covers 15 residues. The chain's CDR3 is CASSPSVTGDDEQFF. CDR3 DNA sequence: TGTGCCAGCTCACCTTCGGTGACAGGGGACGATGAGCAGTTCTTC.

The V call is TRBV5-1, the J call TRBJ1-1; the D is unclear. The CDR3 runs 13 residues. Germline CDR1 reads SGHRS; CDR2 reads YFSETQ. The V gene lost 2 bases and the J gene lost 5 bases, with 10 bases spanning the gap. The CDR3 sequence is CASSFSVGTEAFF. In DNA form, the CDR3 reads TGCGCCAGCAGCTTTTCAGTAGGGACTGAAGCTTTCTTT.

V is TRBV6-1 and J is TRBJ1-1; D possibly corresponds to TRBD1 (6 bases). The V and J ends lost 0 bases and 6 bases respectively, with 11 bases between them. The CDR3 extends over 14 amino acids. CDR1 MNHNS and CDR2 SASEGT come from the germline V gene. CDR3 loop: CASSEARGGSEAFF. The CDR3 nucleotides read TGTGCCAGCAGTGAAGCGAGGGGGGGATCTGAAGCTTTCTTT.

V usage is TRBV14 and J usage is TRBJ2-1; D is uncertain. The CDR3 totals 13 residues. Per germline, CDR1 SGHDN and CDR2 FVKESK. V was cut by 0 bases and J by 7 bases, with 7 bases left in between. The DNA of the CDR3 is TGTGCCAGCAGCCAAGATCTGTGGAATGAGCAGTTCTTC. It translates to CASSQDLWNEQFF. The full variable domain, rest sourced from reference TRBV14 and TRBJ2-1, is EAGVTQFPSHSVIEKGQTVTLRCDPISGHDNLYWYRRVMGKEIKFLLHFVKESKQDESGMPNNRFLAERTGGTYSTLKVQPAELEDSGVYFCASSQDLWNEQFFGPGTRLTVL.

The chain carries TRBV5-4 and TRBJ2-6; either TRBD1 or TRBD2 may fit D (7 bases each). Germline V gives CDR1 SGHNT, CDR2 YYREEE (reference sequence). CDR3 size: 15 residues. The germline V and J ends were trimmed by 3 bases and 7 bases, with 14 bases remaining between them. The CDR3 loop is CASSSGGDSANVLTF. The CDR3 coding sequence is TGTGCCAGCAGCTCTGGGGGGGACAGTGCCAACGTCCTGACTTTC.

The V gene is TRBV2, the J gene TRBJ1-1; 7 nucleotides line up with TRBD1. Germline CDR1 SNHLY, CDR2 FYNNEI. The CDR3 runs 13 residues. The junction had 6 bases not matched to a gene; V was cut back by 9 bases and J by 2 bases. This CDR3 is CASYWDRNTEAFF. The CDR3 coding sequence is TGTGCCAGTTACTGGGACAGAAACACTGAAGCTTTCTTT.

The chain couples TRBV5-4 to TRBJ1-2; D remains ambiguous. The CDR3 is made up of 12 amino acids. Per germline, CDR1 SGHNT and CDR2 YYREEE (reference sequence). The V end lost 0 bases, the J end lost 3 bases, and 3 bases lay between the germline ends. The CDR3 DNA is TGTGCCAGCAGCTTGGGCGACTATGGCTACACCTTC. Its translation: CASSLGDYGYTF. The full variable domain, completed using reference TRBV5-4 and TRBJ1-2, is ETGVTQSPTHLIKTRGQQVTLRCSSQSGHNTVSWYQQALGQGPQFIFQYYREEENGRGNFPPRFSGLQFPNYSSELNVNALELDDSALYLCASSLGDYGYTFGSGTRLTVV.